Following are 4 T cell receptor beta chains from one sample sequenced in a study of T-cell memory formation after mild COVID-19. TCRdb reprocessed the 5' RACE reads with MiXCR, giving one entry per CDR3 protein. The table lists some 600,000 distinct CDR3 sequences, roughly a sixth of them singletons. The specimen was PBMCs or a T cell subset sorted from them (not recorded which). Source of these receptors: an adult woman who had mild COVID-19 (a few samples of this study predate the infection). Cell type and time point are not known.

This clonotype has a handful of counts. The chain has TRBV7-2 and TRBJ1-3; the D gene is possibly TRBD1 (5 bases). Germline CDR1 is SGHTA and CDR2 is FQGNSA. The ends were cut back, 6 bases at V and 0 bases at J, with 12 bases in the middle. The CDR3 spans 15 residues. CDR3 sequence (DNA): TGTGCCAGCAGGTCGACAGCGGTCTCTGGAAACACCATATATTTT. Its protein is CASRSTAVSGNTIYF.

This clonotype came up a few times. The chain joins TRBV6-5 to TRBJ2-3; D remains ambiguous. Germline V CDR1 and CDR2: MNHEY, SVGAGI. The CDR3 loop spans 15 amino acids. Trimming cost V 4 bases and J 1 base, with 12 bases left between them. CDR3 sequence reads: CASSSHSPGTDTQYF. The CDR3 bases are TGTGCCAGCAGTTCTCACAGCCCCGGCACAGATACGCAGTATTTT.

This clonotype showed up just a few times. The chain uses TRBV7-2 and TRBJ1-3, with D perhaps matching TRBD1 (5 bases). CDR1 is SGHTA, CDR2 FQGNSA, per germline. This CDR3 is 16 amino acids long. V was shortened by 4 bases and J by 0 bases, with 13 bases between the two germline ends. CDR3 amino acids: CASSSGPSSSGNTIYF. CDR3 sequence (DNA): TGTGCCAGCAGCTCGGGGCCTTCAAGCTCTGGAAACACCATATATTTT.

This chain joins TRBV7-2 and TRBJ1-3; D not resolved. V shed 1 base and J shed 2 bases, with 12 bases lying between them. Germline CDR1 and CDR2: SGHTA and FQGNSA. The CDR3 is made up of 16 amino acids. The CDR3 region is CASSLVALVTGNTIYF. In nucleotides, the CDR3 is TGTGCCAGCAGCTTAGTCGCGCTAGTAACTGGAAACACCATATATTTT.